This TCR beta chain emerged from a study of blood T cell repertoires in COVID-19. On the study more broadly: Sample material is recorded as cDNA or gDNA derived from T cells, B-cell-depleted T cells, or PBMCs.

In the study's own analysis: For nucleated cells, counts were estimated from reference gene primer amplification. Measured with immunoSEQ multiplex PCR; TCRdb has only the in-frame clones, and not every one. For V, J and clone size, that table is used; D and trimming come from the DNA. The sample consists of 410,000 or so clones, 89% of them appearing once. CDR3 length equals 13 residues. Germline assignment: CDR1 LNHNV and CDR2 YYDKDF (reference sequence). The V segment lost 9 bases and the J segment 6 bases; nucleotides outside the gene matches: 5. The sequence came from a woman aged 35 to 49 with COVID-19, enrolled during active disease. V gene TRBV15 combines with J gene TRBJ1-5; 10 positions match TRBD1. Sample: peripheral blood. The CDR3 spells CATGDRGRQPQHF. The CDR3, as DNA: TGTGCCACTGGGGACAGGGGACGTCAGCCCCAGCATTTT.